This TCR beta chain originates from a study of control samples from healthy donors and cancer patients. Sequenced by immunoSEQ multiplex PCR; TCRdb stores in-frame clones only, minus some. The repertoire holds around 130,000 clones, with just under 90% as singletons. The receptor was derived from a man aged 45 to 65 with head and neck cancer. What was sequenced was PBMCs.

The CDR3 sequence: CASSLQGGLGSPLHF. In nucleotides, the CDR3 is TGTGCCAGCAGTCTACAGGGTGGGCTTGGCTCACCCCTCCACTTT. The chain carries TRBV6-5 and TRBJ1-6; D perhaps matches TRBD1 (6 bases). V gave up 5 bases and J gave up 10 bases, with 18 bases separating them. This CDR3 has 15 amino acids. Per the germline V gene, CDR1 is MNHEY and CDR2 is SVGAGI.